This T cell receptor (beta chain) derives from a study of cytomegalovirus exposure and HLA in healthy donors. Study-wide context: The 95 to 150 validation repertoires, a later analysis reported, used the same platform as the 666 first-cohort repertoires.

Study-wide findings and caveats: The study put around 180 TCR beta chains on its list as cytomegalovirus-associated. In a later analysis, first-cohort TCR clusters were found to tend to co-occur in the 90 to 150 validation repertoires. Published work reported that the classifier diagnosed cytomegalovirus status with high specificity and sensitivity.

Between the trimmed V and J ends, which lost 4 bases and 6 bases, there was a span of 6 bases. The V gene's germline CDR1 is DFQATT and CDR2 SNEGSKA (reference sequence). The CDR3 contains 10 residues. Sequencing used immunoSEQ multiplex PCR; TCRdb keeps in-frame clones, though not all of them. The sample carries around 170,000 clones, about 85% recorded once. As to this clone: The antigen remains undetermined.

The V gene is TRBV20-1, the J gene TRBJ1-1; D call uncertain. This receptor was identified in a young man in good health and CMV-seropositive. Specimen: PBMCs. The CDR3 sequence: CSAISAEAFF. DNA of the CDR3: TGCAGTGCTATTTCCGCTGAAGCTTTCTTT.